One and the same sample provided the 5 T cell receptor beta chains below, sequenced in a study of T cell changes during pregnancy in multiple sclerosis. Using immunoSEQ multiplex PCR, the repertoire was profiled, and TCRdb retains in-frame clones only, with some absent. This repertoire shows tens of thousands of clones, approximately 91% found once; its top ten account for 1% to 1.5%. The sequencing here drew on peripheral blood, taken in the second trimester of pregnancy. Source of these receptors: a female donor with multiple sclerosis, enrolled in a pregnancy study.

The chain joins TRBV4-1 to TRBJ1-5; TRBD1 aligns across 7 bases. Germline V gives CDR1 MGHRA, CDR2 YSYEKL. Trimming removed 3 bases from V and 4 bases from J; junction bases left unmatched: 12. The CDR3 sequence is 17 residues long. For the CDR3, the DNA is TGCGCCAGCAGCCAGACAGGGTACCCAGATATGAATCAGCCCCAGCATTTT. Protein sequence: CASSQTGYPDMNQPQHF.

The rearrangement joins TRBV29-1 to TRBJ1-1; perhaps TRBD1 as D (6 bases). The CDR3 runs to 13 residues. Trimming took 6 bases from V and 0 from J, leaving 11 bases between them. Germline CDR1 reads SQVTM; CDR2 reads ANQGSEA. The CDR3 DNA reads as TGCAGCGTCCGGCGGGGGCTGAACACTGAAGCTTTCTTT. This gives the protein CSVRRGLNTEAFF.

The chain carries TRBV5-1 and TRBJ1-1; tentatively, D is TRBD1 (5 bases). The germline V gene has CDR1 SGHRS and CDR2 YFSETQ. V was shortened by 1 base and J by 2 bases, with 9 bases between the two germline ends. The CDR3 extends over 14 amino acids. The CDR3 reads CASSLQGTNTEAFF. In DNA, the CDR3 is TGCGCCAGCAGCTTGCAGGGCACTAACACTGAAGCTTTCTTT.

V and J are TRBV6-4 and TRBJ2-1; 9 bases fit TRBD1. After removal of 5 bases from V and 6 bases from J, the junction contained 8 bases not matched to a gene. Germline CDR1 reads MRHNA; CDR2 reads SNTAGT. The CDR3 runs 15 residues. The CDR3 is CASSLRQGGGNEQFF. The DNA for the CDR3 is TGTGCCAGCAGTCTACGACAGGGGGGAGGCAATGAGCAGTTCTTC.

The rearrangement joins TRBV15 to TRBJ2-7; 9 nucleotides match TRBD1. This CDR3 spans 15 amino acids. Trimming removed 0 bases from V and 4 bases from J; junction bases left unmatched: 4. Germline CDR1 is LNHNV and CDR2 is YYDKDF (reference sequence). The CDR3: CATSRDAGQGYEQYF. CDR3 nucleotide sequence: TGTGCCACCAGCAGAGATGCGGGACAGGGATACGAGCAGTACTTC. The entire variable domain, with the rest obtained from reference TRBV15 and TRBJ2-7, is as follows: DAMVIQNPRYQVTQFGKPVTLSCSQTLNHNVMYWYQQKSSQAPKLLFHYYDKDFNNEADTPDNFQSRRPNTSFCFLDIRSPGLGDTAMYLCATSRDAGQGYEQYFGPGTRLTVT.